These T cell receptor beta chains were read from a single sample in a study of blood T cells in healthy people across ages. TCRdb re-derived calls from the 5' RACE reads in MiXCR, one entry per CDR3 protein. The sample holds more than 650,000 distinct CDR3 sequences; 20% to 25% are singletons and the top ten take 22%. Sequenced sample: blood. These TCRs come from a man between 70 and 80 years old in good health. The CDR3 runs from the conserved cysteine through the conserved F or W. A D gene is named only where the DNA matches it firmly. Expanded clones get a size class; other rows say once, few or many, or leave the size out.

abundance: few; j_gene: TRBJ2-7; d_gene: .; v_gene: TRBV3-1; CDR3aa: CASRLRSSYEQYF; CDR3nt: TGTGCCAGCAGGCTAAGAAGCTCCTACGAGCAGTACTTC
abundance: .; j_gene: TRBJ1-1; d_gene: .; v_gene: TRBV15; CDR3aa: CATSSRIATEAFF; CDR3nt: TGTGCCACCAGCAGCAGGATTGCCACTGAAGCTTTCTTT
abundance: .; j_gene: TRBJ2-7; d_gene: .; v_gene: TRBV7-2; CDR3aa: CASSFLGVSSYEQYF; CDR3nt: TGTGCCAGCAGCTTCCTCGGGGTTTCCTCCTACGAGCAGTACTTC
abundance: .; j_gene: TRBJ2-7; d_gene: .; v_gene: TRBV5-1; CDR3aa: CASSLGTIYGQYF; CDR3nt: TGCGCCAGCAGCTTAGGAACGATCTACGGGCAGTACTTC
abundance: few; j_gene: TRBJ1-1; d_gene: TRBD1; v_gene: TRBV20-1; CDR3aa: CSATPDRAGTEAFF; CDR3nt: TGCAGTGCTACCCCGGACAGGGCTGGGACTGAAGCTTTCTTT
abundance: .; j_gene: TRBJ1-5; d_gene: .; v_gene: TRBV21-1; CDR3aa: CASSSRPGVGLNQPQHF; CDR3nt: TGTGCCAGCAGCAGTAGGCCAGGGGTAGGGTTAAATCAGCCCCAGCATTTT
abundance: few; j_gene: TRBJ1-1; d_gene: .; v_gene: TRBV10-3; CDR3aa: CAISESGWNTEAFF; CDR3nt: TGTGCCATCAGTGAGTCAGGGTGGAACACTGAAGCTTTCTTT
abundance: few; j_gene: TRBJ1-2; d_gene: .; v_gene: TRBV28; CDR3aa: CASRNSYGYTF; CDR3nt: TGTGCCAGCAGGAACAGCTATGGCTACACCTTC
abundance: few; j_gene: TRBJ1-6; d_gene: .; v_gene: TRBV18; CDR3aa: CASSPDRTESSPLHF; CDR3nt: TGTGCCAGCTCACCAGACAGGACTGAGAGTTCACCCCTCCACTTT
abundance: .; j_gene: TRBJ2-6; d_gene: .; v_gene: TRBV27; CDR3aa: CASSPRRAGANVLTF; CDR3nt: TGTGCCAGCAGTCCTCGGCGGGCTGGGGCCAACGTCCTGACTTTC
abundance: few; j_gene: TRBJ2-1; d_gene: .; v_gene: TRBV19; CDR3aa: CASSIMVSYNEQFF; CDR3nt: TGTGCCAGTAGTATAATGGTCAGTTACAATGAGCAGTTCTTC
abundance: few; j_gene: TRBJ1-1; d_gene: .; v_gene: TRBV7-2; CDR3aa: CASSLRANTEAFF; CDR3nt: TGTGCCAGCAGCTTGAGAGCGAACACTGAAGCTTTCTTT
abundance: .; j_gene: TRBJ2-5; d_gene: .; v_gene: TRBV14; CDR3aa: CASSQVGGEDRETQYF; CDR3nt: TGTGCCAGCAGCCAAGTCGGGGGAGAGGACCGAGAGACCCAGTACTTC
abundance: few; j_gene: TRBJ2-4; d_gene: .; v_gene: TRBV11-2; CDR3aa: CASSLFGRFGNIQYF; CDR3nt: TGTGCCAGCAGCTTATTCGGCAGGTTTGGAAACATTCAGTACTTC
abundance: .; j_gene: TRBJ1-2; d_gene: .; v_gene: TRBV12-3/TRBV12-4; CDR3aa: CASSQRRGNYGYTF; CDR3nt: TGTGCCAGCAGCCAGCGACGGGGTAACTATGGCTACACCTTC
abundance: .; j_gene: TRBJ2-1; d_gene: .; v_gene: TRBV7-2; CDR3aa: CASSPRSGAYEQFF; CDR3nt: TGTGCCAGCAGCCCCCGGTCGGGGGCCTATGAGCAGTTCTTC